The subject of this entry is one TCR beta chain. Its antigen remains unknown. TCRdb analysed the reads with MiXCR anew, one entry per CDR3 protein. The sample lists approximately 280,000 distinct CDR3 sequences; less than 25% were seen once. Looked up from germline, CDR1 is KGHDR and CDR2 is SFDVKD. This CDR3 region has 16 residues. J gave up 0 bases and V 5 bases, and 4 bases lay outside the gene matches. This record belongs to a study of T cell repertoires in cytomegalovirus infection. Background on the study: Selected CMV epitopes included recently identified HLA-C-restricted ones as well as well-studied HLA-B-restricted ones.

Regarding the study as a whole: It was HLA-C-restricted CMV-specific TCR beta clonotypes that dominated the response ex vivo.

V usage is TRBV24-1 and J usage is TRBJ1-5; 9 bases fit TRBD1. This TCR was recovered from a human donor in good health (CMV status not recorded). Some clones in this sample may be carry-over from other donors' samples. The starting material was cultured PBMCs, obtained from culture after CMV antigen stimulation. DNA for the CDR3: TGTGCCACCAGTGGGACAGGGGTCAATAGCAATCAGCCCCAGCATTTT. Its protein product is CATSGTGVNSNQPQHF.